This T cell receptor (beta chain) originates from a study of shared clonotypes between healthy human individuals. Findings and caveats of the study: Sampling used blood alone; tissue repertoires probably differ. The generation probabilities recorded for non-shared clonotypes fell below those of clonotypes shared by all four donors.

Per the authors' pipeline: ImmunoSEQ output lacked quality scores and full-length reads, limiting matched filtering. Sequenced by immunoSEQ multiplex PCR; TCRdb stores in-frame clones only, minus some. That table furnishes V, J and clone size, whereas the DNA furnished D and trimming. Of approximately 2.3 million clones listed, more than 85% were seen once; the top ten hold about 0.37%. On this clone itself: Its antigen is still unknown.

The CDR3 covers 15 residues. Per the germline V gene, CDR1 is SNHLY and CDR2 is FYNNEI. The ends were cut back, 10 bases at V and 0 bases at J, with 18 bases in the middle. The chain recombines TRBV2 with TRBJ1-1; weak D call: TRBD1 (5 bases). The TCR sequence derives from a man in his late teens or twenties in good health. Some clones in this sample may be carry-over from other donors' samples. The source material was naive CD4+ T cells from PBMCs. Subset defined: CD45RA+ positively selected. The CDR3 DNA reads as TGTGCCATCATTAAGCGTCAGGGCCTGAACACTGAAGCTTTCTTT. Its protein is CAIIKRQGLNTEAFF.